The 7 T cell receptor beta chains below all came from one sample that was sequenced in a study of post-analysis software for immune sequencing data. These receptors lack a known antigen. The authors incorporated unique molecular identifiers into the TCR beta cDNA libraries. One entry per CDR3 protein, called by TCRdb with MiXCR from the PCR reads. The data hold fewer than 850,000 distinct CDR3 sequences, with roughly 29% observed a single time. Points from the study as a whole: Comparison of patients with controls showed a handful of TRBV segments more frequent in patients, TRBV5-6, TRBV5-1 and TRBV20-1 among them.

Sequenced material: blood. Every receptor here comes from a girl aged 10 to 17 with multiple sclerosis.

This clonotype was counted only a few times. The rearrangement uses TRBV7-6 and TRBJ2-2; no reliable D call. Trimming shortened V by 2 bases and J by 6 bases, and 4 bases separated the two germline ends. Germline lookup yields CDR1 SGHVS and CDR2 FNYEAQ. This CDR3 contains 12 residues. The CDR3 region has the DNA TGTGCCAGCAGCTTATTGCCCGGGGAGCTGTTTTTT. This sequence encodes CASSLLPGELFF.

This clonotype was picked up a small number of times. V is TRBV11-3 and J is TRBJ2-1; no firm D call. Germline lookup yields CDR1 SGHNT and CDR2 YENEEA. V was shortened by 9 bases and J by 0 bases, with 12 bases between the two germline ends. The length of the CDR3 is 14 residues. As DNA, the CDR3 is TGTGCCAGGGTCGGTTTAAACTCCTACAATGAGCAGTTCTTC. Protein product: CARVGLNSYNEQFF.

This clonotype was detected a few times. The rearrangement uses TRBV24-1 and TRBJ1-5; D may be TRBD1 (5 bases). This CDR3 comprises 13 residues. V lost 0 bases and J lost 12, with 11 bases in between. CDR1 is KGHDR and CDR2 is SFDVKD in the germline V gene. The CDR3 sequence is CATSDLGGELQHF. CDR3 DNA sequence: TGTGCCACCAGTGATTTGGGGGGGGAGCTCCAGCATTTT.

This chain uses TRBV7-2 with TRBJ2-5; D is unresolved. Trimming stripped 2 bases from V and 1 base from J, with 11 bases between. Looked up from germline, CDR1 is SGHTA and CDR2 is FQGNSA. The CDR3 is 15 amino acids. CDR3 loop: CASSLIADFQETQYF. CDR3 nucleotides: TGTGCCAGCAGCTTAATAGCAGACTTCCAAGAGACCCAGTACTTC.

This clonotype was picked up a small number of times. The chain recombines TRBV5-6 with TRBJ2-1; a possible D gene is TRBD2 (7 bases). V was clipped by 4 bases and J by 0 bases, with 11 bases between them. The length of the CDR3 is 15 residues. The germline gives CDR1 SGHDT, CDR2 YYEEEE. The CDR3 spells CASSGRGGSYNEQFF. The CDR3 bases are TGTGCCAGCAGCGGGAGGGGGGGCTCCTACAATGAGCAGTTCTTC. The whole variable domain, remainder taken from reference TRBV5-6 and TRBJ2-1, is DAGVTQSPTHLIKTRGQQVTLRCSPKSGHDTVSWYQQALGQGPQFIFQYYEEEERQRGNFPDRFSGHQFPNYSSELNVNALLLGDSALYLCASSGRGGSYNEQFFGPGTRLTVL.

This clonotype came up a few times. This chain connects TRBV27 to TRBJ2-5; D might be TRBD2 (7 bases). V was clipped by 5 bases and J by 5 bases, with 15 bases between them. Germline lookup yields CDR1 MNHEY and CDR2 SMNVEV (reference sequence). The CDR3 spans 14 residues. CDR3 coding DNA: TGTGCCAGCAGTCCCAACGGGGGGCGGGAGACCCAGTACTTC. Translating it yields CASSPNGGRETQYF.

This clonotype occurred a few times. This chain joins TRBV5-1 and TRBJ2-5; 8 bases align to TRBD1. Germline V gene sequence: CDR1 SGHRS, CDR2 YFSETQ. The J segment lost 4 bases and the V segment lost 3 bases, leaving 8 bases of the junction unmatched. The CDR3 has 15 residues. The CDR3 loop is CASSWGQARRETQYF. In DNA, the CDR3 is TGCGCCAGCAGCTGGGGACAGGCCAGGAGAGAGACCCAGTACTTC.